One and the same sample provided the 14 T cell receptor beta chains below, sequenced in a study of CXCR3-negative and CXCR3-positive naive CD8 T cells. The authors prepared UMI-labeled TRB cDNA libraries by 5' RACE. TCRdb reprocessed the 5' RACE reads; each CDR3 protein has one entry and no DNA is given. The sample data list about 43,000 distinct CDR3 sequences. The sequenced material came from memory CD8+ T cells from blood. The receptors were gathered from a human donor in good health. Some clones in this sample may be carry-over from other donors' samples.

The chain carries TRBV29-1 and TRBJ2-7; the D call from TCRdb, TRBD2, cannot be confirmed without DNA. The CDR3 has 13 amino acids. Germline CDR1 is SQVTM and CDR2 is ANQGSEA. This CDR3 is CSGTTSGRYEQYF.

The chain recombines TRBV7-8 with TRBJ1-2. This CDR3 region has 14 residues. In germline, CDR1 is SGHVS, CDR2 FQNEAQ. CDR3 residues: CASSLAGEIYGYTF. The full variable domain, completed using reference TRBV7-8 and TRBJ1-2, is GAGVSQSPRYKVAKRGQDVALRCDPISGHVSLFWYQQALGQGPEFLTYFQNEAQLDKSGLPSDRFFAERPEGSVSTLKIQRTQQEDSAVYLCASSLAGEIYGYTFGSGTRLTVV.

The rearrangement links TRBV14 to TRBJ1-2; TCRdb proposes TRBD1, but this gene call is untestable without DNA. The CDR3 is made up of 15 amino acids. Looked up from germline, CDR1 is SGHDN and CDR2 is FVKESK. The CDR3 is CASSPHPAGADGYTF.

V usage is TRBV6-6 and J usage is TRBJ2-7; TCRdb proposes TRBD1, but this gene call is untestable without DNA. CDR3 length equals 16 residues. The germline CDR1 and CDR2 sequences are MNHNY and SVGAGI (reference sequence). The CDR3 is CASSYSTGPGWDEQYF.

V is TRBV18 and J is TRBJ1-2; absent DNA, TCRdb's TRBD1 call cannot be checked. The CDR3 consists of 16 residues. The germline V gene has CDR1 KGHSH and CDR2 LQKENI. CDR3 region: CASSPQKRQGVHGYTF.

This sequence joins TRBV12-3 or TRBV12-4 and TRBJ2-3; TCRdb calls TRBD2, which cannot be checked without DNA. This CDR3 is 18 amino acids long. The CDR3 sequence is CASSSLGVAGDFTATQYF.

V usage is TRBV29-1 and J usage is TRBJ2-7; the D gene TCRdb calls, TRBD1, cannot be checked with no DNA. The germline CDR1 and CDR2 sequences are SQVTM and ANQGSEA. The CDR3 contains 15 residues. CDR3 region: CSVNPPDRPLYEQYF.

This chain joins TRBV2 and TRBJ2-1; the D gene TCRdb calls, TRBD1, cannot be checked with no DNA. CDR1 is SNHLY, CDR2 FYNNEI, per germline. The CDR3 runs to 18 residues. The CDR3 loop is CATRGVNRGELSYNEQFF.

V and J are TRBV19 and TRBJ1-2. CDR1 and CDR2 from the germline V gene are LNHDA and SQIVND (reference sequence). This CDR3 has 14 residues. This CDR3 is CASSIDQGDYGYTF. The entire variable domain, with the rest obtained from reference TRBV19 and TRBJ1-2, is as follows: DGGITQSPKYLFRKEGQNVTLSCEQNLNHDAMYWYRQDPGQGLRLIYYSQIVNDFQKGDIAEGYSVSREKKESFPLTVTSAQKNPTAFYLCASSIDQGDYGYTFGSGTRLTVV.

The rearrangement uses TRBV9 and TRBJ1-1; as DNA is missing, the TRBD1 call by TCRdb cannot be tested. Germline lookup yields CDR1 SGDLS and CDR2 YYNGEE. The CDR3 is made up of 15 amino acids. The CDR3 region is CASSVGARQDTEAFF. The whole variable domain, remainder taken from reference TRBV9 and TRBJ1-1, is DSGVTQTPKHLITATGQRVTLRCSPRSGDLSVYWYQQSLDQGLQFLIQYYNGEERAKGNILERFSAQQFPDLHSELNLSSLELGDSALYFCASSVGARQDTEAFFGQGTRLTVV.

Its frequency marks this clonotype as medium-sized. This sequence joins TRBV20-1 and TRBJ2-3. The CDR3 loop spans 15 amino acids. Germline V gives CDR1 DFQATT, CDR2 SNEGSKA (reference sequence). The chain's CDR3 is CSARDLAAGPDTQYF.

This chain's CDR3 is CASSPGTSGSPDTQYF. This sequence joins TRBV7-2 and TRBJ2-3; TCRdb lists TRBD2, though no DNA is available to test this call. The CDR3 covers 16 residues. The germline V gene encodes CDR1 SGHTA and CDR2 FQGNSA.

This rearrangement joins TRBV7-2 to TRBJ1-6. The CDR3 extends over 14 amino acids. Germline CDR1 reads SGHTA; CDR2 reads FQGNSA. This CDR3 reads CASSSAVSNSPLHF.

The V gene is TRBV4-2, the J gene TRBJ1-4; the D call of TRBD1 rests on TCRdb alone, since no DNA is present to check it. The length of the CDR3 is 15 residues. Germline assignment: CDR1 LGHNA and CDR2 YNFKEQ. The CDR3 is CASSQGTGVAEKLFF.